The present T cell receptor (beta chain) was sequenced within a study of blood T cell repertoires in COVID-19. Whole-study context: PBMCs, B-cell-depleted T cells, or T cells provided the cDNA or gDNA that made up the material.

Participant age was roughly 18 to 90 years, and participants resided in 25 or so US areas. The length of the CDR3 is 17 residues. As processed by the authors: Using reference gene primer amplification, nucleated cell counts were estimated. Generated by immunoSEQ multiplex PCR, the TCRdb table keeps only in-frame clones and is missing some. Clone size and V and J calls were adopted from that table, with D and trimming inferred from the DNA. The sample lists some 350,000 clones; over 75% were seen once. The rearrangement uses TRBV12-1 and TRBJ1-5. TRBV12-1 represents a pseudogene. The TCR originated in a man between 18 and 35 years old who had recovered from COVID-19. Sequencing was performed on PBMCs or T cells enriched from blood (not recorded which). The CDR3 spells CASTYPGGAFSNQPQHF. CDR3 bases: TGTGCCAGTACGTACCCAGGCGGGGCCTTTAGCAATCAGCCCCAGCATTTT.